This record covers a single T cell receptor (beta chain). Sequenced by immunoSEQ multiplex PCR; TCRdb stores in-frame clones only, minus some. The profile shows some 120,000 clones, approximately 90% of them singletons. This specimen belongs to a study of control samples from healthy donors and cancer patients. Germline V CDR1 and CDR2: SGHDT, YYEEEE. This CDR3 region has 18 residues. V was shortened by 2 bases and J by 1 base, with 19 bases between the two germline ends. Sequencing was done on a sample of blood. This chain links TRBV5-6 with TRBJ1-3, with D possibly TRBD1 on 6 matching bases. The receptor comes from a woman aged 18-29 years in good health. CDR3 sequence: CASSFRGSAIRSGNTIYF. Here the CDR3 DNA reads TGTGCCAGCAGCTTTAGGGGGTCGGCAATCCGATCTGGAAACACCATATATTTT.